This T cell receptor beta chain appears in the sequencing data of a study of molecular identifiers for immune sequencing clone quantification. Broader study findings: Over 98% of effector molecules, yet under 1% of naive-cell molecules, were held by clones above 20 RNA copies.

V was clipped by 7 bases and J by 0 bases; unmatched bases: 8. This CDR3 is built from 16 residues. CDR1 MNHEY and CDR2 SMNVEV come from the germline V gene (reference sequence). This clonotype was recorded at least ten times. What it recognizes is unknown. TCRdb reprocessed the PCR reads via MiXCR and lists one record per CDR3 protein. Among 40,000 to 45,000 distinct CDR3 sequences listed, over 15% were seen once. The TCR originated in a human donor in good health. Some libraries in this study had Jurkat cell RNA spiked in. Sequencing was performed on naive CD8+ T cells from blood, with Jurkat cell RNA spiked in. Noted subset: FACS-sorted CD8+CD4-CCR7+CD45RA+ naive T cells. This sequence joins TRBV27 and TRBJ2-7; 11 bases align to TRBD1. The CDR3 sequence is CASTFQGTGGSYEQYF. In DNA form, the CDR3 reads TGTGCCAGCACCTTCCAGGGGACAGGGGGCTCCTACGAGCAGTACTTC.